This TCR beta chain appears in the sequencing data of a study of T cells after yellow fever vaccination. Notes on this clonotype: As yet, its antigen is unknown.

V lost 3 bases to trimming and J lost 6 bases; unmatched junction nucleotides: 9. CDR1 and CDR2 (germline): LGHNA, YSLEER. This CDR3 spans 15 amino acids. Broader study findings: Subsequent to the booster, the majority of primary-vaccination clones reappeared (about 97% CD4, about 90% CD8). Some clonotypes, a small share, were shared between CD4 and CD8 compartments. The secondary response was weaker, and its peak arrived faster, on day 5 versus 15.

A process of 5'RACE template switching, which added a universal primer site and UMIs, was used to make TCR cDNA. TCRdb reprocessed the 5' RACE reads with MiXCR, giving one entry per CDR3 protein. The sample has around 600,000 distinct CDR3 sequences; around 12% are singletons. V gene TRBV4-3 combines with J gene TRBJ2-7, with TRBD2 matching over 9 bases. The TCR sequence derives from a man aged 25-45 years who received the YFV17D yellow fever vaccine. The sample consisted of PBMCs, taken on the day of the yellow fever booster vaccination. In nucleotides, the CDR3 is TGCGCCAGCAGCCATTCACCGGGACTAGCTGCCGAGCAGTACTTC. Encoded protein: CASSHSPGLAAEQYF.